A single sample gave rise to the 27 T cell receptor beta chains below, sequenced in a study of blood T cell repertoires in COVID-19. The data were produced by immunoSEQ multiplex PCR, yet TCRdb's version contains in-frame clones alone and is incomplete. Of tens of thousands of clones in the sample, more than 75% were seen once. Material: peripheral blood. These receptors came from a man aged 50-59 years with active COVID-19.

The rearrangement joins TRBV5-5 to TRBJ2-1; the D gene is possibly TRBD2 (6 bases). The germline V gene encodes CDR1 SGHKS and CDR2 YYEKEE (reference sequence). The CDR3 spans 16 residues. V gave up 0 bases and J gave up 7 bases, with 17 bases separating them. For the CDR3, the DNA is TGTGCCAGCAGCTTGGGTTTCGGGAGTACGGCGAATGAGCAGTTCTTC. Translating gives CASSLGFGSTANEQFF.

DNA of the CDR3: TGTGCCAGCAGCTCGACGGGAGCCTACTATGGCTACACCTTC. It translates to CASSSTGAYYGYTF. V is TRBV6-2 or TRBV6-3 and J is TRBJ1-2; D unresolved. CDR1 MNHEY and CDR2 SVGEGT come from the germline V gene. V dropped 6 bases and J dropped 3 bases, with 14 bases sitting between them. The CDR3 runs to 14 residues.

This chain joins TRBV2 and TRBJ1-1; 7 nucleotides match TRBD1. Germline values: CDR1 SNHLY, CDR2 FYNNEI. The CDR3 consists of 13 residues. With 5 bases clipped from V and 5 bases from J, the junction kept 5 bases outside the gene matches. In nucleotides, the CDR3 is TGTGCCAGCAGTCGGGACAGAACAACTGAAGCTTTCTTT. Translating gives CASSRDRTTEAFF.

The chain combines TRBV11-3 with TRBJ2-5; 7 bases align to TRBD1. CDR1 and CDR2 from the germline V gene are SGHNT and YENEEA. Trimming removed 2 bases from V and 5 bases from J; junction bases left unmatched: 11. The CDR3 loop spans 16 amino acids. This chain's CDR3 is CASSLWLRGIWETQYF. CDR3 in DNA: TGTGCCAGCAGCTTATGGCTCAGGGGGATTTGGGAGACCCAGTACTTC.

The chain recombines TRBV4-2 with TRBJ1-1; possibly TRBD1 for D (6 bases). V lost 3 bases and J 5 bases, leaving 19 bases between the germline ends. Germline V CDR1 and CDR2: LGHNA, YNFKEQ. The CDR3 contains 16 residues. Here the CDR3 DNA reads TGTGCCAGCAGCCAGGGGGATTCCAGGGGACGGACTGAAGCTTTCTTT. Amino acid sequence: CASSQGDSRGRTEAFF.

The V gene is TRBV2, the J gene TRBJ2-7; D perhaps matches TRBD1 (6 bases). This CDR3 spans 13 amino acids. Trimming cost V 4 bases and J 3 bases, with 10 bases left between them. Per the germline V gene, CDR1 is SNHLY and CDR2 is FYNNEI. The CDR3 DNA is TGTGCCAGCAGTGTGACAGGCAACTACGAGCAGTACTTC. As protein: CASSVTGNYEQYF.

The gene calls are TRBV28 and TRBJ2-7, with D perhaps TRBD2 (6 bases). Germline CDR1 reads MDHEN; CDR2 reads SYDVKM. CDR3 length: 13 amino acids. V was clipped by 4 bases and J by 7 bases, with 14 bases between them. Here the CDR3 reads CASSSGVGMEQYF. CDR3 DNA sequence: TGTGCCAGCAGTTCGGGGGTGGGTATGGAGCAGTACTTC.

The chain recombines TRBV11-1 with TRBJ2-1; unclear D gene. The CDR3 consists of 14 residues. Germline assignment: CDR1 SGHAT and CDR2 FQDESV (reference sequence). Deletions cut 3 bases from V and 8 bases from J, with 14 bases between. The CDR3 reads CASSLIAAPDEQFF. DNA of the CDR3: TGTGCCAGCAGCTTGATTGCGGCCCCTGATGAGCAGTTCTTC.

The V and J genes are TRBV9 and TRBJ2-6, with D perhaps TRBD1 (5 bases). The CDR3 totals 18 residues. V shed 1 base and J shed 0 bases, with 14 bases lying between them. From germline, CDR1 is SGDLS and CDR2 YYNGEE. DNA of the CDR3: TGTGCCAGCAGCGTACTGACAGCTATCGACTCTGGGGCCAACGTCCTGACTTTC. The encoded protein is CASSVLTAIDSGANVLTF.

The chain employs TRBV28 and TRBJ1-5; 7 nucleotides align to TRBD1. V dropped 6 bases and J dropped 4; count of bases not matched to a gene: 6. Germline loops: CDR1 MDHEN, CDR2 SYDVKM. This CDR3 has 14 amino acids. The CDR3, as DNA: TGTGCCAGCAGCCACGGGACAGCTAATCAGCCCCAGCATTTT. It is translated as CASSHGTANQPQHF.

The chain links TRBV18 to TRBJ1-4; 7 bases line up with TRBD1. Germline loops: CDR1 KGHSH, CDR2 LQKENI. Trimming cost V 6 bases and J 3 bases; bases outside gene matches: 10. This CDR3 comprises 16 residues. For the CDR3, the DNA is TGTGCCAGCTCGCCCACCCAGGGGGTCCCTAATGAAAAACTGTTTTTT. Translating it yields CASSPTQGVPNEKLFF.

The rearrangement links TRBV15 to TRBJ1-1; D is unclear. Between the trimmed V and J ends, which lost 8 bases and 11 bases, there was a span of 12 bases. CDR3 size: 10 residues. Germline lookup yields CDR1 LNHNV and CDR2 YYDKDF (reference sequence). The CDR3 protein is CATGTVHAFF. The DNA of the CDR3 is TGTGCCACCGGCACAGTCCATGCTTTCTTT.

The CDR3 here is CATSDPDSTTEAFF. The CDR3 coding sequence is TGTGCCACCAGTGACCCGGACAGTACCACTGAAGCTTTCTTT. The chain has TRBV24-1 and TRBJ1-1; tentatively, D is TRBD1 (6 bases). Germline CDR1 and CDR2: KGHDR and SFDVKD. Trimming left V 4 bases short and J 4 bases short, with 12 bases between. CDR3 length: 14 amino acids.

CDR3 nucleotide sequence: TGTGCCAGCAGCCAAGATCCACAGGGGGGAGCTTTCTTT. It is translated as CASSQDPQGGAFF. This rearrangement joins TRBV3-1 (or the pseudogene TRBV3-2) to TRBJ1-1; TRBD1 matches at 8 bases. V was pared by 0 bases and J by 10 bases, with 4 bases of the junction left unmatched. The germline gives CDR1 LGHDT, CDR2 YNNKEL (reference sequence). The CDR3 is 13 residues long.

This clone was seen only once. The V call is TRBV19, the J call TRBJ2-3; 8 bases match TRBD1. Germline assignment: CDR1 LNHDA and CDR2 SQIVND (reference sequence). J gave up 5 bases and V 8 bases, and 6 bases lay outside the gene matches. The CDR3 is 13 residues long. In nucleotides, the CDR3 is TGTGCCAGTGCCCCACAGGGGGGAGATACGCAGTATTTT. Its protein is CASAPQGGDTQYF.

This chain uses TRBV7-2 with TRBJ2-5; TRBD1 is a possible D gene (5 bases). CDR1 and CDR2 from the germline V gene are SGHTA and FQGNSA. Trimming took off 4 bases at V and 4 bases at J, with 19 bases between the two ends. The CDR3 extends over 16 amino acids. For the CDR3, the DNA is TGTGCCAGCAGCTCCCTCCCTTCAGGGCACGTAGAGACCCAGTACTTC. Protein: CASSSLPSGHVETQYF.

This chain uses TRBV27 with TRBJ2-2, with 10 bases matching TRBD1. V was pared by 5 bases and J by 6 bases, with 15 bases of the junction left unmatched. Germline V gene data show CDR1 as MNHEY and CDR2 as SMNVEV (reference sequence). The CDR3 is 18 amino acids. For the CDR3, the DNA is TGTGCCAGCAGTCAAGAACTTAAAGACAGGGGGCAAGCCGGGGAGCTGTTTTTT. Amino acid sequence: CASSQELKDRGQAGELFF.

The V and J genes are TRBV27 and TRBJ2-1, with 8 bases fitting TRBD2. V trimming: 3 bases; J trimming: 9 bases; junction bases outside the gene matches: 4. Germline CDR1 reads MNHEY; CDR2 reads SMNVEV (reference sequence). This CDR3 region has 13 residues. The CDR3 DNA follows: TGTGCCAGCAGTTTGAGCGGGACTAGTGAGCAGTTCTTC. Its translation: CASSLSGTSEQFF.

CDR3 coding DNA: TGTGCCAGCAGCTTAAAGGCTAGCGGGAGGTTAGATACGCAGTATTTT. Translation: CASSLKASGRLDTQYF. This rearrangement joins TRBV11-2 to TRBJ2-3; 11 nucleotides align to TRBD2. Trimming removed 2 bases from V and 5 bases from J; junction bases left unmatched: 6. The length of the CDR3 is 16 residues. Germline values: CDR1 SGHAT, CDR2 FQNNGV.

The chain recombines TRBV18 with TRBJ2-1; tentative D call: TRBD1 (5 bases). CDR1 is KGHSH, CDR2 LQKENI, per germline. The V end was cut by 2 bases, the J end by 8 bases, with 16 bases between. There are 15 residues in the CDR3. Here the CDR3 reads CASSPGARVVDEQFF. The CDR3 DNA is TGTGCCAGCTCACCAGGGGCTAGGGTCGTGGATGAGCAGTTCTTC.

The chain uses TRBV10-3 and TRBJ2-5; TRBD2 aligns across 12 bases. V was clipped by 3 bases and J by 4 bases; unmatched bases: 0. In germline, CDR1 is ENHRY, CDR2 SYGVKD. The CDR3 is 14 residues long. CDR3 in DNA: TGTGCCATCAGTGAACTAGCGGGAGGAGAGACCCAGTACTTC. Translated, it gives CAISELAGGETQYF.

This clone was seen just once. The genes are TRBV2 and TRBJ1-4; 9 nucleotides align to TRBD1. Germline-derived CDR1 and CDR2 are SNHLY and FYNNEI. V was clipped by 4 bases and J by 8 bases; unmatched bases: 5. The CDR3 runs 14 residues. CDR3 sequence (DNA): TGTGCCAGCAGTGGAGGGACAGGGACCGAAAAACTGTTTTTT. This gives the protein CASSGGTGTEKLFF.

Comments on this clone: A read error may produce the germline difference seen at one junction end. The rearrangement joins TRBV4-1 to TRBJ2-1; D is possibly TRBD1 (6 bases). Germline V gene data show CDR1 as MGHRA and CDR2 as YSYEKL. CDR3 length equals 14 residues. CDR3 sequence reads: CASTQSPDRNEQFF. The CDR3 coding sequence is TGCGCCAGCACCCAATCCCCTGACAGGAATGAGCAGTTCTTC.

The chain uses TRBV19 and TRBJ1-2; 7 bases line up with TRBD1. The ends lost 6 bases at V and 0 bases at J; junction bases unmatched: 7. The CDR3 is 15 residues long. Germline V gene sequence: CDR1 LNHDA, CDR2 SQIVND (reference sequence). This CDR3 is CASSPGTATNYGYTF. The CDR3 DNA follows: TGTGCCAGTAGCCCCGGGACAGCCACTAACTATGGCTACACCTTC.

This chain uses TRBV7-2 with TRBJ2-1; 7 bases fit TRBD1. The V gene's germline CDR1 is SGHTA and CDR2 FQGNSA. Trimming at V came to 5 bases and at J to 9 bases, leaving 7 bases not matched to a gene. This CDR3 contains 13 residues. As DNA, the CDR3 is TGTGCCAGCAGCGTACAATCAGGGGGTGAGCAGTTCTTC. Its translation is CASSVQSGGEQFF.

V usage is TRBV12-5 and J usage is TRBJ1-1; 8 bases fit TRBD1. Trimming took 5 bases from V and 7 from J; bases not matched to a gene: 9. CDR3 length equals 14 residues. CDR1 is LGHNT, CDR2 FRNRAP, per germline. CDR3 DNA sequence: TGTGCTAGTGGTAGTAGGACAGGGCCTTTTGAAGCTTTCTTT. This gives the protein CASGSRTGPFEAFF.

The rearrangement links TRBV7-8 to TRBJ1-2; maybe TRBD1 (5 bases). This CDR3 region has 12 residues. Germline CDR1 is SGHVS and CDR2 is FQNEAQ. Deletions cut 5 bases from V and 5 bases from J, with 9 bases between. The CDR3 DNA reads TGTGCCAGCAGCGAACCAGGGTATGGCTACACCTTC. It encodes CASSEPGYGYTF.